A selection of T cell receptor beta chains follows, all from one sample in a study of cytomegalovirus exposure and HLA in healthy donors. The protocol was immunoSEQ multiplex PCR, while the TCRdb copy is restricted to in-frame clones and leaves out a portion. Among some 130,000 clones listed, roughly nine tenths were seen once. Sequenced input: PBMCs. Every receptor here comes from a man younger than 30 in good health and CMV-seronegative. The CDR3 runs from the conserved cysteine through the conserved F or W. A D gene is named only where the DNA matches it firmly. A row's size may be missing; if present it is once, few, many or a size class.

>TRBJ2-3|-|TRBV18|-
TGTGCCAGCTCACCGGGACAAACCACAGATACGCAGTATTTT
CASSPGQTTDTQYF
>TRBJ2-7|-|TRBV9|TRBD1
TGTGCCAGCAGCGCTACGGACAGGGGATACGAGCAGTACTTC
CASSATDRGYEQYF
>TRBJ1-3|-|TRBV6-1|-
TGTGCCAGCAGTGAACTGAGGTTCTCTGGAAACACCATATATTTT
CASSELRFSGNTIYF
>TRBJ2-5|-|TRBV5-1|TRBD2
TGCGCCAGCAGCAGCGGGACTAGCGGGAAAGAGACCCAGTACTTC
CASSSGTSGKETQYF
>TRBJ1-2|-|TRBV28|TRBD1
TGTGCCAGCAGCTACCCCGGACAGGGGTACTATGGCTACACCTTC
CASSYPGQGYYGYTF
>TRBJ1-2|-|TRBV7-9|TRBD1
TGTGCCAGCAGCCGCCGACAGGGGGCAACTAACTATGGCTACACCTTC
CASSRRQGATNYGYTF
>TRBJ2-2|-|TRBV7-9|-
TGTGCCAGCATGGGAGAATCGGGAAGCACGAACACCGGGGAGCTGTTTTTT
CASMGESGSTNTGELFF
>TRBJ2-7|few|TRBV2|-
TGTGCCAGCATCGTGGAGAAGGGGCCCTACGAGCAGTACTTC
CASIVEKGPYEQYF
>TRBJ1-1|-|TRBV7-8|-
TGTGCCAGCAGCTTCGGATGGACAGATTACTACACTGAAGCTTTCTTT
CASSFGWTDYYTEAFF
>TRBJ2-1|-|TRBV7-2|TRBD2
TGTGCCAGCAGCCCTCCGGGACTAGCGGGAGTCCATGAGCAGTTCTTC
CASSPPGLAGVHEQFF
>TRBJ1-2|-|TRBV5-6|-
TGTGCCAGCAGCTTGGGGTTACGGCAGGGCAACTATGGCTACACCTTC
CASSLGLRQGNYGYTF
>TRBJ1-5|few|TRBV11-2|-
TGTGCCAGCGCCCGAACGACTTCTCAGCCCCAGCATTTT
CASARTTSQPQHF
>TRBJ1-2|-|TRBV10-3|-
TGTGCCATCGGATCAGGGCGGGGGGTTGAGGGCTACACCTTC
CAIGSGRGVEGYTF
>TRBJ2-1|-|TRBV14|TRBD2
TGTGCCAGCAGCCAAGGTCGATGGCTAGCGGACGACAAGAGCTCCTACAATGAGCAGTTCTTC
CASSQGRWLADDKSSYNEQFF
>TRBJ2-6|-|TRBV28|TRBD1
TGTGCCAGCAGTTTCCAGGGGGCCTCAGGGGCCAACGTCCTGACTTTC
CASSFQGASGANVLTF
>TRBJ2-7|few|TRBV7-9|-
TGTGCCAGCAGCTCGCCGCTACAGGTGTACGAGCAGTACTTC
CASSSPLQVYEQYF
>TRBJ2-1|-|TRBV18|TRBD1
TGTGCCAGCTCACCCCGCCTGGCAGGGGGTGACGGTGAGCAGTTCTTC
CASSPRLAGGDGEQFF
>TRBJ2-7|-|TRBV28|-
TGTGCCAGCAGCCCTCCCTCCTACGAGCAGTACTTC
CASSPPSYEQYF
>TRBJ1-2|-|TRBV2|-
TGTGCCAGCAGTGATACTCCATATGGCTACACCTTC
CASSDTPYGYTF
>TRBJ2-1|-|TRBV5-4|TRBD1
TGTGCCAGCAGCGTGGGGACAGGGTCCAGGAATGAGCAGTTCTTC
CASSVGTGSRNEQFF
>TRBJ2-6|-|TRBV10-3|TRBD2
TGTGCCATCAGACCGGGACTAGCGGAGAGCTCTGGGGCCAACGTCCTGACTTTC
CAIRPGLAESSGANVLTF
>TRBJ2-3|few|TRBV5-1|TRBD1
TGCGCCAGCAGCTTGGGAGGACAGGGCACAGATACGCAGTATTTT
CASSLGGQGTDTQYF
>TRBJ2-2|once|TRBV7-2|-
TGTGCCAGCAGCTTAGCGTTGACAGCCGTGGTCGGGGAGCTGTTTTTT
CASSLALTAVVGELFF
>TRBJ1-2|-|TRBV28|-
TGTGCCAGCCGTAGCCCCAGGGTATTCGGCTACACCTTC
CASRSPRVFGYTF
>TRBJ2-7|-|TRBV4-2|-
TGTGCCAGCAGCCAAGGTGGAGGGGGAGGGTACGAGCAGTACTTC
CASSQGGGGGYEQYF
>TRBJ1-2|-|TRBV6-6|TRBD1
TGTGCCAGCAGCCCCACCCACAGGGGAGGTGAATATGGCTACACCTTC
CASSPTHRGGEYGYTF
>TRBJ1-1|-|TRBV19|-
TGTGCCAGTAGTATAGACCCGGGACGGCGGGATGAAGCTTTCTTT
CASSIDPGRRDEAFF
>TRBJ1-2|-|TRBV25-1|-
TGTGCCAGCAGTAAGCCTGGGGGCCTGCACTATGGCTACACCTTC
CASSKPGGLHYGYTF
>TRBJ2-3|-|TRBV6-5|TRBD1
TGTGCCAGCTCTTTAGGACAGGGCACAGATACGCAGTATTTT
CASSLGQGTDTQYF
>TRBJ1-6|-|TRBV7-9|TRBD1
TGTGCCAGCAGCCCCGGGACAGCTAATTCACCCCTCCACTTT
CASSPGTANSPLHF
>TRBJ2-1|-|TRBV7-9|-
TGTGCCAGCAGCTTCAGGTTGGCGGGGATCTACAATGAGCAGTTCTTC
CASSFRLAGIYNEQFF
>TRBJ2-7|-|TRBV5-1|-
TGCGCCAGCAGCTTGGATCACCGGGTGGTGGACGAGCAGTACTTC
CASSLDHRVVDEQYF
>TRBJ2-3|-|TRBV2|TRBD2
TGTGCCAGCAGTCTAGCGGGGCGGGAGACAGATACGCAGTATTTT
CASSLAGRETDTQYF
>TRBJ2-7|few|TRBV20-1|-
TGCAGTGCAATACAGGGATACGAGCAGTACTTC
CSAIQGYEQYF
>TRBJ1-5|-|TRBV18|TRBD1
TGTGCCAGCTCACTGGGGACAGGGATTAATCAGCCCCAGCATTTT
CASSLGTGINQPQHF
>TRBJ1-1|-|TRBV2|-
TGTGCCAGCATGGAAGACAGAAGAAACACTGAAGCTTTCTTT
CASMEDRRNTEAFF
>TRBJ2-1|-|TRBV2|TRBD2
TGTGCCAGCAGTGAACGGGCTAGCGGGGGCTCCTACAATGAGCAGTTCTTC
CASSERASGGSYNEQFF
>TRBJ1-3|-|TRBV5-6|-
TGTGCCAGCAGCTTGGCGCCCACGGTCGGAAACACCATATATTTT
CASSLAPTVGNTIYF
>TRBJ2-1|-|TRBV7-6|-
TGTGCCAGCAGCCCGAGCGCCTTCTCCTACAATGAGCAGTTCTTC
CASSPSAFSYNEQFF
>TRBJ1-1|-|TRBV6-7|-
TGTGCCAGCAGTCCCGAGGAAGCCACCCGAGTGGGTGAAGCTTTCTTT
CASSPEEATRVGEAFF
>TRBJ1-5|few|TRBV6-5|-
TGTGCCAGCATTAGTGGAGAACGGCCTAATCAGCCCCAGCATTTT
CASISGERPNQPQHF
>TRBJ1-6|-|TRBV2|TRBD1
TGTGCCAGCAGTTTAAACAGGGGGAAAGTCGATTCACCCCTCCACTTT
CASSLNRGKVDSPLHF
>TRBJ1-6|-|TRBV6-1|-
TGTGCCAGCAGTGGCGTTATCGCCCCGAGCTCCTATAATTCACCCCTCCACTTT
CASSGVIAPSSYNSPLHF
>TRBJ1-6|few|TRBV6-1|-
TGTGCCAGCAGTGGGGGGACGGGGGATAATTCACCCCTCCACTTT
CASSGGTGDNSPLHF
>TRBJ1-1|-|TRBV19|TRBD1
TGTGCCAGTAACCGACAGGGTGGAACTGAAGCTTTCTTT
CASNRQGGTEAFF
>TRBJ2-7|-|TRBV18|-
TGTGCCAGCTCACCACGTGACAGCTACGAGCAGTACTTC
CASSPRDSYEQYF
>TRBJ2-3|-|TRBV7-2|-
TGTGCCAGCAGCCAAACACGGGTGGCGGTTAGCACAGATACGCAGTATTTT
CASSQTRVAVSTDTQYF
>TRBJ1-2|few|TRBV19|TRBD1
TGTGCCAGTAGTAAGGGGACAGGGCTGGATGGCTACACCTTC
CASSKGTGLDGYTF
>TRBJ2-3|-|TRBV4-3|-
TGCGCCAGCAGCCAAACCCCACGGGATACGCAGTATTTT
CASSQTPRDTQYF
>TRBJ2-1|-|TRBV9|TRBD2
TGTGCCAGCAGCGCCGTCGGGGGGTGGGATGAGCAGTTCTTC
CASSAVGGWDEQFF
>TRBJ1-1|-|TRBV28|-
TGTGCCAGCAGTTTCGCGGGGGCAAACACTGAAGCTTTCTTT
CASSFAGANTEAFF
>TRBJ1-5|-|TRBV2|-
TGTGCCAGCAGTGAAGAGGCAGCGAGGGCGTATAATCAGCCCCAGCATTTT
CASSEEAARAYNQPQHF
>TRBJ2-7|-|TRBV6-5|TRBD2
TGTGCCAGCACTTCGGGGGGGGGTGGCAACGAGCAGTACTTC
CASTSGGGGNEQYF
>TRBJ2-2|-|TRBV19|TRBD1
TGTGCCAGTAGTATGTCTTCAACAGGGGGACCATCGAACACCGGGGAGCTGTTTTTT
CASSMSSTGGPSNTGELFF